This T cell receptor (beta chain) was profiled in a study of early stage breast cancer tumors. Looking at the study overall: Average read coverage per sample was approximately 9.1-fold. Findings of the study overall: Tumors had about 2.4-fold higher T cell density and higher clonality than adjacent normal breast tissue. Commonly generated sequences made up most enriched TCRB sequences shared between patients. Blood repertoires resembled normal breast more than tumor.

TCRdb keeps only in-frame clones here, not all; method: immunoSEQ multiplex PCR. Among about 69,000 clones, 65% to 85% were seen once, and the ten largest hold around 5%. There are a few counts of this clone. Its antigen is still unknown. The sequenced sample consisted of blood. The TCR was taken from a person between 35 and 49 years old with breast cancer.

CDR3 sequence (DNA): TGTGCCTGGAGCCCCATGACAGGGATGAACACTGAAGCTTTCTTT. Encoded protein: CAWSPMTGMNTEAFF. The genes are TRBV30 and TRBJ1-1; 7 bases match TRBD1. Trimming at V came to 3 bases and at J to 0 bases, leaving 7 bases not matched to a gene. This CDR3 comprises 15 residues. The V gene's germline CDR1 is GTSNPN and CDR2 SVGIG (reference sequence).